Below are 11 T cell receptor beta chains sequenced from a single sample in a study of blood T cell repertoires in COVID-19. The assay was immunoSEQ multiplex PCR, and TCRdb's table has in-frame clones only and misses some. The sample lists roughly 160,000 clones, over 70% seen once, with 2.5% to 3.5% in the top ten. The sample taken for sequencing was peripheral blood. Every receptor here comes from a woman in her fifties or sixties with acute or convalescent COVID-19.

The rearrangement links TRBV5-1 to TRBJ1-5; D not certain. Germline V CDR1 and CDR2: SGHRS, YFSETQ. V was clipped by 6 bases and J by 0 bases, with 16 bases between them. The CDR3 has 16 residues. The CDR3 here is CASNAREQNSNQPQHF. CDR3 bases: TGCGCCAGCAATGCGAGGGAGCAGAATAGCAATCAGCCCCAGCATTTT.

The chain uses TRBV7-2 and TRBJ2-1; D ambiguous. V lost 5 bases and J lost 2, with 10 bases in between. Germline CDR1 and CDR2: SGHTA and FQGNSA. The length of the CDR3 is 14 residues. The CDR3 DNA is TGTGCCAGCAGCCCTAGAAAGGCCTACAATGAGCAGTTCTTC. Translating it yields CASSPRKAYNEQFF.

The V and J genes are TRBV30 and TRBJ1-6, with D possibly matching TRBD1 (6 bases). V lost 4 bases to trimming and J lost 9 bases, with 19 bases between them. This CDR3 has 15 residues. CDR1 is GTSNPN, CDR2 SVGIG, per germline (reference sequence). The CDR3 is CAWKVGGGGVSPLHF. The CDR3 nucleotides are TGTGCCTGGAAGGTGGGGGGGGGCGGTGTTTCACCCCTCCACTTT.

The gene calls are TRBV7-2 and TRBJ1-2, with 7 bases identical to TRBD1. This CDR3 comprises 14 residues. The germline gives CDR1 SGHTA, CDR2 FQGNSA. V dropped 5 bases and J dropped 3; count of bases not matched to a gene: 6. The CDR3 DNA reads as TGTGCCAGCAGCCCCAGACAGGGTTACTATGGCTACACCTTC. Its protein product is CASSPRQGYYGYTF.

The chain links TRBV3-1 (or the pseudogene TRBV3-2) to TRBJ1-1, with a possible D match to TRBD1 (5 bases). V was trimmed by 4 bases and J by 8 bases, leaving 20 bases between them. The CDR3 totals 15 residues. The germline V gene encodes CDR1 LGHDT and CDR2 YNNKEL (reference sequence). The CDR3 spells CASSLLLTVGGEAFF. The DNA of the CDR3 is TGTGCCAGCAGCCTCCTTCTGACCGTCGGGGGGGAAGCTTTCTTT.

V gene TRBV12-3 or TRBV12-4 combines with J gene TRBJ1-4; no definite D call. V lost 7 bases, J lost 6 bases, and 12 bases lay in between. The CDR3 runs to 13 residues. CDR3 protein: CASKKAAYEKLFF. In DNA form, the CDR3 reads TGTGCCAGCAAAAAGGCGGCTTATGAAAAACTGTTTTTT.

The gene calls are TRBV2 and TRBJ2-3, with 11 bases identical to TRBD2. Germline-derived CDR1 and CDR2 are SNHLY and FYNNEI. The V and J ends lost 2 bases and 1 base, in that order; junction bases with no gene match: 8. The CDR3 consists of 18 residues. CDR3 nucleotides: TGTGCCAGCAGTGAACTTAGCGGGGGGGCGGTCGGCACAGATACGCAGTATTTT. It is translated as CASSELSGGAVGTDTQYF.

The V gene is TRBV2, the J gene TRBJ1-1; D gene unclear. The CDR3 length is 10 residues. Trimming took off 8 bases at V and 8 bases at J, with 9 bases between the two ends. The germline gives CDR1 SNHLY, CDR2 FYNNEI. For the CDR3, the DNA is TGTGCCAGCCGTCTAGGCGAAGCTTTCTTT. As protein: CASRLGEAFF.

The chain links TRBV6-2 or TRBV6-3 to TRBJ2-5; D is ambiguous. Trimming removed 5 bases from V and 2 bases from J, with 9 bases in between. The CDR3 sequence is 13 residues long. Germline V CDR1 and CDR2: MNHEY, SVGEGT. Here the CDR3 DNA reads TGTGCCAGCAGTAAAGGAGTTCAAGAGACCCAGTACTTC. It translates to CASSKGVQETQYF.

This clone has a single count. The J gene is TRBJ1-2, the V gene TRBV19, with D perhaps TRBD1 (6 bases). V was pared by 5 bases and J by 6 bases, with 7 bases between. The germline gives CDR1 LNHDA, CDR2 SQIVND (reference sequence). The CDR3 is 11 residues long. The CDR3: CASSPGDGYTF. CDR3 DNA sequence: TGTGCCAGTAGTCCAGGGGATGGCTACACCTTC.

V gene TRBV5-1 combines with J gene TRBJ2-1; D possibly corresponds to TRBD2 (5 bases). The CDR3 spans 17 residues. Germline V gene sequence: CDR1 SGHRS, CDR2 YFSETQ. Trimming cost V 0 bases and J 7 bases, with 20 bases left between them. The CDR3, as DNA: TGCGCCAGCAGCTTGGAGCCTCGGGGTCCTTCTCTTAATGAGCAGTTCTTC. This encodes CASSLEPRGPSLNEQFF.